This T cell receptor (beta chain) was sequenced during a study of blood T cell repertoires in COVID-19. Study overall: Acute and convalescent COVID-19 samples came from the United States, Italy and Spain. Nucleic acid was either cDNA or gDNA, and it came from T cells, B-cell-depleted T cells, or PBMCs.

Original processing methods: Cell counts per sample came from amplifying reference gene primers. Only in-frame clones appear in the TCRdb table, and some are missing; sequencing was by immunoSEQ multiplex PCR. Clone size and the V and J calls come from that table; the DNA yielded D and trimming. The data show about 120,000 clones, roughly 80% seen once. The V and J ends lost 5 bases and 2 bases respectively, with 16 bases between them. This CDR3 comprises 15 residues. Germline V gene data show CDR1 as SEHNR and CDR2 as FQNEAQ (reference sequence). The chain carries TRBV7-9 and TRBJ2-7, with D possibly TRBD1 on 6 matching bases. The source is a man aged 65 to 85 with acute or convalescent COVID-19. The source material was peripheral blood. The CDR3 sequence is CASSIHRDTTYEQYF. In DNA form, the CDR3 reads TGTGCCAGCAGCATACACCGGGACACCACCTACGAGCAGTACTTC. The variable domain in full, completed from reference TRBV7-9 and TRBJ2-7, reads DTGVSQNPRHKITKRGQNVTFRCDPISEHNRLYWYRQTLGQGPEFLTYFQNEAQLEKSRLLSDRFSAERPKGSFSTLEIQRTEQGDSAMYLCASSIHRDTTYEQYFGPGTRLTVT.